This section outlines one T cell receptor beta chain sequence together with its context. This record comes from a study of cytomegalovirus exposure and HLA in healthy donors. Germline CDR1 is SNHLY and CDR2 is FYNNEI. J gave up 6 bases and V 3 bases, and 7 bases lay outside the gene matches. The CDR3 contains 14 residues. Healthy bone marrow donors made up the donor group. PCR amplification relied on 60 Vbeta primers (plus 13 Jbeta primers). Assay: immunoSEQ multiplex PCR; the TCRdb copy retains only in-frame clones and omits some. The table shows around 160,000 clones, with roughly 80% occurring only once.

The chain uses TRBV2 and TRBJ2-7, with TRBD1 matching over 8 bases. The receptor was derived from a woman in her thirties or forties in good health and CMV-seropositive. Sample: PBMCs. CDR3 amino acids: CASSEQGAFCEQYF. CDR3 coding DNA: TGTGCCAGCAGTGAGCAGGGGGCCTTTTGCGAGCAGTACTTC.